The next 19 T cell receptor beta chains were all read from a single sample in a study of T cell responses to AZD1222 COVID-19 vaccine (dated by TCRdb to the early 2020s). The method behind the library was the immunoSEQ multiplex PCR assay. TCRdb limited this immuneACCESS table to in-frame rearrangements with V and J called. A share of clones is missing; checked studies link under half to unresolved V genes, and the rest is unexplained. This sample gives about 120,000 clones in total; about 90% of them show up just once. The ten largest clones represent around 7% of the sample. The time point label here, explained by the study, means: baseline before first vaccination. Sequences were derived from peripheral blood, sampled on day 0 of AZD1222 vaccination. The receptors shown here come from an adult in good health.

CDR3 DNA: TGTGCCAGCAGTTACACCCTAGCGGCACAAGAGACCCAGTACTTC. Residues: CASSYTLAAQETQYF. The chain carries TRBV6-5 and TRBJ2-5, with 7 bases fitting TRBD2. The CDR3 runs to 15 residues. From germline, CDR1 is MNHEY and CDR2 SVGAGI. Trimming took 2 bases from V and 2 from J; bases not matched to a gene: 5.

This rearrangement joins TRBV12-3 or TRBV12-4 to TRBJ1-2, with D possibly matching TRBD1 (5 bases). The CDR3 consists of 13 residues. With 3 bases removed from V and 4 bases from J, the gap between germline ends came to 9 bases. The CDR3 nucleotides read TGTGCCAGCAGTTTTGGCAGGGTCTATGGCTACACCTTC. Amino acids: CASSFGRVYGYTF.

This chain connects TRBV5-4 to TRBJ1-4; D perhaps matches TRBD1 (6 bases). This CDR3 has 16 residues. Trimming stripped 2 bases from V and 3 bases from J, with 14 bases between. Germline V gene data show CDR1 as SGHNT and CDR2 as YYREEE (reference sequence). CDR3 protein: CASSFGGKISNEKLFF. For the CDR3, the DNA is TGTGCCAGCAGCTTCGGGGGCAAGATATCTAATGAAAAACTGTTTTTT. Full variable domain (remainder filled in from reference TRBV5-4 and TRBJ1-4): ETGVTQSPTHLIKTRGQQVTLRCSSQSGHNTVSWYQQALGQGPQFIFQYYREEENGRGNFPPRFSGLQFPNYSSELNVNALELDDSALYLCASSFGGKISNEKLFFGSGTQLSVL.

CDR3 sequence (DNA): TGTGCCAGCTCACCATCACAGGGTGGGACTCCCAATTCACCCCTCCACTTT. Translating it yields CASSPSQGGTPNSPLHF. The chain couples TRBV18 to TRBJ1-6, with D tentatively TRBD1 (6 bases). Germline V gene sequence: CDR1 KGHSH, CDR2 LQKENI. The CDR3 sequence is 17 residues long. The V gene lost 2 bases and the J gene lost 7 bases, with 18 bases spanning the gap.

CDR3: CASSPERGGYTF. CDR3 in DNA: TGTGCCAGCAGCCCAGAACGGGGTGGCTACACCTTC. The chain carries TRBV11-1 and TRBJ1-2; D not certain. V lost 5 bases and J lost 7, with 11 bases in between. The CDR3 has 12 amino acids. CDR1 and CDR2 (germline): SGHAT, FQDESV (reference sequence).

J is TRBJ2-6 and V is TRBV6-2 or TRBV6-3; no clear D. Trimming took off 1 base at V and 4 bases at J, with 8 bases between the two ends. Germline CDR1 and CDR2: MNHEY and SVGEGT. The CDR3 consists of 15 residues. CDR3 in DNA: TGTGCCAGCAGTTACTACCGACCCGGGGCCAACGTCCTGACTTTC. The encoded protein is CASSYYRPGANVLTF.

The gene calls are TRBV19 and TRBJ1-1; no clear D gene. Trimming took off 3 bases at V and 1 base at J, with 9 bases between the two ends. The germline CDR1 and CDR2 sequences are LNHDA and SQIVND (reference sequence). There are 14 residues in the CDR3. The CDR3 spells CASSIRYRNTEAFF. CDR3 DNA: TGTGCCAGTAGTATCAGGTACAGGAACACTGAAGCTTTCTTT.

The rearrangement links TRBV6-6 to TRBJ2-1, with D perhaps TRBD1 (6 bases). CDR3 length: 15 residues. Trimming stripped 0 bases from V and 5 bases from J, with 11 bases between. From germline, CDR1 is MNHNY and CDR2 SVGAGI (reference sequence). The CDR3 DNA reads TGTGCCAGCAGTTACTCGGGGACATTCGACAATGAGCAGTTCTTC. Its translation: CASSYSGTFDNEQFF.

The chain joins TRBV3-1 (or the pseudogene TRBV3-2) to TRBJ2-1; 10 bases are a match to TRBD2. Trimming cost V 6 bases and J 7 bases; bases outside gene matches: 15. This CDR3 comprises 17 residues. The germline gives CDR1 LGHDT, CDR2 YNNKEL (reference sequence). CDR3 sequence reads: CASSWERGGQLPNEQFF. CDR3 DNA: TGTGCCAGCAGTTGGGAGCGGGGGGGTCAACTTCCTAATGAGCAGTTCTTC.

CDR3 amino acids: CASSPGTYTQYF. In DNA, the CDR3 is TGTGCCAGCAGCCCAGGGACTTATACGCAGTATTTT. The chain combines TRBV7-8 with TRBJ2-3, with a weak D call TRBD2 (6 bases). The germline CDR1 and CDR2 sequences are SGHVS and FQNEAQ. With 5 bases removed from V and 7 bases from J, the gap between germline ends came to 10 bases. The CDR3 contains 12 residues. Complete variable domain (other parts from reference TRBV7-8 and TRBJ2-3): GAGVSQSPRYKVAKRGQDVALRCDPISGHVSLFWYQQALGQGPEFLTYFQNEAQLDKSGLPSDRFFAERPEGSVSTLKIQRTQQEDSAVYLCASSPGTYTQYFGPGTRLTVL.

The sample holds a few counts of this clone. This chain links TRBV6-5 with TRBJ1-4; D gene unclear. This CDR3 is 14 amino acids long. The ends were cut back, 3 bases at V and 5 bases at J, with 10 bases in the middle. Germline-derived CDR1 and CDR2 are MNHEY and SVGAGI. The CDR3 reads CASSYLGANEKLFF. The CDR3 nucleotides read TGTGCCAGCAGTTATTTAGGAGCGAATGAAAAACTGTTTTTT.

J is TRBJ2-2 and V is TRBV28, with D possibly being TRBD2 (5 bases). Germline V gene data show CDR1 as MDHEN and CDR2 as SYDVKM. Trimming left V 8 bases short and J 4 bases short, with 20 bases between. The CDR3 is made up of 16 amino acids. CDR3 loop: CASSVPGERVTGELFF. DNA of the CDR3: TGTGCCAGCTCCGTTCCCGGGGAGAGGGTCACCGGGGAGCTGTTTTTT.

The V call is TRBV28, the J call TRBJ2-7, with unresolved D. CDR3 length equals 15 residues. From germline, CDR1 is MDHEN and CDR2 SYDVKM. Trimming pared 7 bases from V and 4 bases from J, leaving 20 bases between. CDR3 sequence (DNA): TGTGCCAGCATAAGTCCTTCCGCGTTACATTACGAGCAGTACTTC. Residues: CASISPSALHYEQYF.

This chain connects TRBV27 to TRBJ1-5; possibly TRBD1 for D (5 bases). Germline V gives CDR1 MNHEY, CDR2 SMNVEV (reference sequence). V was shortened by 5 bases and J by 6 bases, with 11 bases between the two germline ends. The CDR3 runs 13 residues. CDR3 protein: CASSTSRGQPQHF. CDR3 DNA sequence: TGTGCCAGCAGTACCTCAAGGGGTCAGCCCCAGCATTTT.

This clone was found once. This chain uses TRBV15 with TRBJ2-7; either TRBD1 or TRBD2 may fit D (5 bases each). V lost 0 bases and J 2 bases, leaving 8 bases between the germline ends. The CDR3 runs to 14 residues. Germline V gene data show CDR1 as LNHNV and CDR2 as YYDKDF (reference sequence). In nucleotides, the CDR3 is TGTGCCACCAGCAGAGAGGGGGTGGCCTACGAGCAGTACTTC. Residues: CATSREGVAYEQYF.

This chain connects TRBV7-7 to TRBJ2-5; 8 nucleotides agree with TRBD2. The CDR3 totals 15 residues. Looked up from germline, CDR1 is SSHAT and CDR2 is FNYEAQ (reference sequence). Trimming removed 5 bases from V and 3 bases from J; junction bases left unmatched: 8. Here the CDR3 reads CASSLGGGREETQYF. The CDR3, as DNA: TGTGCCAGCAGCCTAGGCGGGGGGCGCGAAGAGACCCAGTACTTC. The whole variable domain, filled in from reference TRBV7-7 and TRBJ2-5, reads GAGVSQSPRYKVTKRGQDVTLRCDPISSHATLYWYQQALGQGPEFLTYFNYEAQPDKSGLPSDRFSAERPEGSISTLTIQRTEQRDSAMYRCASSLGGGREETQYFGPGTRLLVL.

This chain connects TRBV5-1 to TRBJ1-3; D is unresolved. CDR3 length equals 14 residues. From germline, CDR1 is SGHRS and CDR2 YFSETQ. Trimming left V 0 bases short and J 0 bases short, with 4 bases between. The CDR3 here is CASSLEGSGNTIYF. The CDR3 DNA reads TGCGCCAGCAGCTTGGAAGGCTCTGGAAACACCATATATTTT.

This chain connects TRBV7-9 to TRBJ1-2; unclear D gene. The CDR3 totals 19 residues. Germline V CDR1 and CDR2: SEHNR, FQNEAQ (reference sequence). Trimming removed 1 base from V and 1 base from J, with 22 bases in between. CDR3 amino acids: CASSLVGNQDWSNNYGYTF. In nucleotides, the CDR3 is TGTGCCAGCAGCTTAGTGGGTAATCAGGACTGGTCCAATAACTATGGCTACACCTTC.

Only a few counts were recorded for this clone. The chain is built from TRBV29-1 and TRBJ1-1, with 9 bases aligning to TRBD1. This CDR3 region has 13 residues. Germline CDR1 and CDR2: SQVTM and ANQGSEA. After removal of 7 bases from V and 8 bases from J, the junction contained 11 bases not matched to a gene. CDR3 DNA sequence: TGCAGCGCTGCGAGACAGGGGGAATCCGAAGCTTTCTTT. Its translation: CSAARQGESEAFF.